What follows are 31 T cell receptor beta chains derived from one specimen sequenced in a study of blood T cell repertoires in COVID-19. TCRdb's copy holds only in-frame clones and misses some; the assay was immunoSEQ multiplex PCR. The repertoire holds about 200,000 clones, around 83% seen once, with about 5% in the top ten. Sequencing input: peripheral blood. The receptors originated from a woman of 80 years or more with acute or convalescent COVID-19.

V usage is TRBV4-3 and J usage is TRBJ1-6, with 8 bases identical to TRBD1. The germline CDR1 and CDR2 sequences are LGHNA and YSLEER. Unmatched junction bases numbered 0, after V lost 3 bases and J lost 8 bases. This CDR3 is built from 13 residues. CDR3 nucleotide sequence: TGCGCCAGCAGCCAGGACAGGGATTCACCCCTCCACTTT. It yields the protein CASSQDRDSPLHF.

As DNA, the CDR3 is TGTGCCAGTAGTATAGGGCGCAGGGGGTATTCACCCCTCCACTTT. Its translation: CASSIGRRGYSPLHF. V and J are TRBV19 and TRBJ1-6, with 7 bases fitting TRBD1. The germline gives CDR1 LNHDA, CDR2 SQIVND (reference sequence). This CDR3 contains 15 residues. Germline trimming cut 1 base from V and 8 bases from J; bases unmatched to any gene: 5.

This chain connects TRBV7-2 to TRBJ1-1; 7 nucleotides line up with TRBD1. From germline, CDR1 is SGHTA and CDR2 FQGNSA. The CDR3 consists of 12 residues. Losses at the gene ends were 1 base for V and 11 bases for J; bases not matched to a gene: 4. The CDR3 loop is CASSLGQGRAFF. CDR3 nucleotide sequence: TGTGCCAGCAGCTTAGGACAGGGTAGGGCTTTCTTT.

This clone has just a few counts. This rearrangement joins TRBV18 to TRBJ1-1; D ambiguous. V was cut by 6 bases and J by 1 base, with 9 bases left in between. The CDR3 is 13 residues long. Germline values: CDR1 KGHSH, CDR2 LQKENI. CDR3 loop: CASSHGQNTEAFF. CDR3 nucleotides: TGTGCCAGCTCCCACGGTCAGAACACTGAAGCTTTCTTT.

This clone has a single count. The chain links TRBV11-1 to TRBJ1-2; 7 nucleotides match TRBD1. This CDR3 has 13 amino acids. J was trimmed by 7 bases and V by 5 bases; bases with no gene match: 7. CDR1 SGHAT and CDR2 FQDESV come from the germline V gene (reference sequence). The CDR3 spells CASSRNRGPGYTF. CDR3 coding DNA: TGTGCCAGCAGCCGAAACAGGGGACCTGGCTACACCTTC.

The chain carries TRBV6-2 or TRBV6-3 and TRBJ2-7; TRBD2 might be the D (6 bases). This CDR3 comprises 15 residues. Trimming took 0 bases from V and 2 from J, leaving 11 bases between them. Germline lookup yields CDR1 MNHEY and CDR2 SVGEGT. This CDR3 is CASSYSAGFPYEQYF. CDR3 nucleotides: TGTGCCAGCAGTTACTCGGCGGGGTTCCCCTACGAGCAGTACTTC.

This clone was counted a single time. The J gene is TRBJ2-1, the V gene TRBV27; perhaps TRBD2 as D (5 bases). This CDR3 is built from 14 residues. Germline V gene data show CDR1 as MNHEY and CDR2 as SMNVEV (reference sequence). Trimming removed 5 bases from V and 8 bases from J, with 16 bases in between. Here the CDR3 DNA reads TGTGCCAGCAGTCCCCGGACTTACCCGGATGAGCAGTTCTTC. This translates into CASSPRTYPDEQFF.

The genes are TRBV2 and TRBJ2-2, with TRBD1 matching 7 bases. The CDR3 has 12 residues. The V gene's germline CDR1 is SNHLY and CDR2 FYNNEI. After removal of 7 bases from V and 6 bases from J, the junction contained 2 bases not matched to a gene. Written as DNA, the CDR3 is TGTGCCAGCAATACAGGGGCCGGGGAGCTGTTTTTT. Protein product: CASNTGAGELFF. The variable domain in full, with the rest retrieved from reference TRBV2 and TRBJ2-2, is EPEVTQTPSHQVTQMGQEVILRCVPISNHLYFYWYRQILGQKVEFLVSFYNNEISEKSEIFDDQFSVERPDGSNFTLKIRSTKLEDSAMYFCASNTGAGELFFGEGSRLTVL.

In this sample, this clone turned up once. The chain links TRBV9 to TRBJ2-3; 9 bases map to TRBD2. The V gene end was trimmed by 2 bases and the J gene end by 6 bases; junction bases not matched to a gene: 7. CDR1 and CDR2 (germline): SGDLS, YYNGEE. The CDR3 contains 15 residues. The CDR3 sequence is CASSVTGTSPDTQYF. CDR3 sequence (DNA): TGTGCCAGCAGCGTCACCGGGACTAGCCCGGATACGCAGTATTTT.

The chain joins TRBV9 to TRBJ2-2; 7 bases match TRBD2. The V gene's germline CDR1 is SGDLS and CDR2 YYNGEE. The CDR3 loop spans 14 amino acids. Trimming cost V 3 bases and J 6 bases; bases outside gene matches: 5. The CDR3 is CASSAELAPGELFF. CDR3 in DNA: TGTGCCAGCAGCGCAGAACTAGCGCCCGGGGAGCTGTTTTTT. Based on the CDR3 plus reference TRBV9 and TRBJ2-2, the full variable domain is DSGVTQTPKHLITATGQRVTLRCSPRSGDLSVYWYQQSLDQGLQFLIQYYNGEERAKGNILERFSAQQFPDLHSELNLSSLELGDSALYFCASSAELAPGELFFGEGSRLTVL.

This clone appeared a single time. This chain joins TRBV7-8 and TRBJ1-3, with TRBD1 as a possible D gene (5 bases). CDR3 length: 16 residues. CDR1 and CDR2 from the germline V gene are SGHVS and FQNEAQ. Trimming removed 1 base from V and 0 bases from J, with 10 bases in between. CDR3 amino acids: CASSLVGPSSGNTIYF. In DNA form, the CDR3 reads TGTGCCAGCAGCTTAGTGGGGCCGAGCTCTGGAAACACCATATATTTT. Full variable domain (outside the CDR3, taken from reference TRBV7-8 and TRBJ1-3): GAGVSQSPRYKVAKRGQDVALRCDPISGHVSLFWYQQALGQGPEFLTYFQNEAQLDKSGLPSDRFFAERPEGSVSTLKIQRTQQEDSAVYLCASSLVGPSSGNTIYFGEGSWLTVV.

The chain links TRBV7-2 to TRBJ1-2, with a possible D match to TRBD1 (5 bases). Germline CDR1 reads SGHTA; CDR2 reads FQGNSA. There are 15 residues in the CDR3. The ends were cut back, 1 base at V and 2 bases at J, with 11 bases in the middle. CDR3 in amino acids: CASSLVSTANYGYTF. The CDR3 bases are TGTGCCAGCAGCTTAGTCTCGACAGCCAACTATGGCTACACCTTC.

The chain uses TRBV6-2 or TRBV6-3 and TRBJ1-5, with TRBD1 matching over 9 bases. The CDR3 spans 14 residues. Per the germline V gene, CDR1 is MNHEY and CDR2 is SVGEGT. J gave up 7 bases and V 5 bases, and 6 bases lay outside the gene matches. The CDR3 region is CASSNRGQGQPQHF. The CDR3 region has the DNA TGTGCCAGCAGTAACAGGGGGCAAGGGCAGCCCCAGCATTTT.

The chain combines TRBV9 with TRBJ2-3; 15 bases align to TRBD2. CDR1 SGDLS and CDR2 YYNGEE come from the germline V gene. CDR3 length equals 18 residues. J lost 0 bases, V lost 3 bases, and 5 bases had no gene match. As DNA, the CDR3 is TGTGCCAGCAGCGAGGGGACTAGCGGGAGGCCTAGCACAGATACGCAGTATTTT. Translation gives CASSEGTSGRPSTDTQYF.

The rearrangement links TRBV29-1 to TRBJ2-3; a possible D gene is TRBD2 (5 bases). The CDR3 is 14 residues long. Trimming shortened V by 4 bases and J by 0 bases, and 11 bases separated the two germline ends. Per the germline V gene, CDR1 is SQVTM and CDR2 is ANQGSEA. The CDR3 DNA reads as TGCAGCGTTGTCGGGGTGGTTAGCACAGATACGCAGTATTTT. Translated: CSVVGVVSTDTQYF.

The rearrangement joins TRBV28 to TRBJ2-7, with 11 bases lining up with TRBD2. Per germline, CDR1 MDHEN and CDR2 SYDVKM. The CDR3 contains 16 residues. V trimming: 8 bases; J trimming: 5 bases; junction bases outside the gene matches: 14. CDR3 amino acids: CASGTVAGGPENEQYF. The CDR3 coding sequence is TGTGCCAGCGGAACCGTAGCGGGAGGGCCGGAGAACGAGCAGTACTTC.

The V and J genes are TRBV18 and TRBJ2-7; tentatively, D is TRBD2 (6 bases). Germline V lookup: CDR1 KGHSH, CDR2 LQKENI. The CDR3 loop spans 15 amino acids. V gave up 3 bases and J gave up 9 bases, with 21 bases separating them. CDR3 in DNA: TGTGCCAGCTCACCCCCCGGGACTTGGGGCTTAGGGCAGTACTTC. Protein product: CASSPPGTWGLGQYF.

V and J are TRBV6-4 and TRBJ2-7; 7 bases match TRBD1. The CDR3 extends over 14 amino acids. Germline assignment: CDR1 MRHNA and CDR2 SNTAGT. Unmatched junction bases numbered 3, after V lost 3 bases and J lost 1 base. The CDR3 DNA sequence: TGTGCCAGCAGTGAATCAGGGGGTTCCTACGAGCAGTACTTC. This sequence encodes CASSESGGSYEQYF.

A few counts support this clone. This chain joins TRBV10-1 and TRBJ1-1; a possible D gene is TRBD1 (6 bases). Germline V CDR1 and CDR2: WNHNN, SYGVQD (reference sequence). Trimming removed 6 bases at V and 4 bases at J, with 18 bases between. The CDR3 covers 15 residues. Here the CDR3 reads CASSRTGLDVTEAFF. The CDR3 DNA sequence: TGCGCCAGCAGCCGTACAGGGCTGGATGTCACTGAAGCTTTCTTT.

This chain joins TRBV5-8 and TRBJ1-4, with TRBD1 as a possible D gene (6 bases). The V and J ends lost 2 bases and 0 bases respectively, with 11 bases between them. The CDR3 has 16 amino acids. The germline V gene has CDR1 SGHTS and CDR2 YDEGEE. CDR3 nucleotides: TGTGCCAGCAGCTTCAGGGGAGCCGCAACTAATGAAAAACTGTTTTTT. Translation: CASSFRGAATNEKLFF.

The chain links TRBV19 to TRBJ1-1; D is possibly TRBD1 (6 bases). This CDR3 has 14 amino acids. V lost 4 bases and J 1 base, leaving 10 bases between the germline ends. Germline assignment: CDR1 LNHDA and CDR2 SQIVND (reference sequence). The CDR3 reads CASSKQGRNTEAFF. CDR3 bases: TGTGCCAGTAGTAAACAGGGACGGAACACTGAAGCTTTCTTT. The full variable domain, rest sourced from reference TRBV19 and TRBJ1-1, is DGGITQSPKYLFRKEGQNVTLSCEQNLNHDAMYWYRQDPGQGLRLIYYSQIVNDFQKGDIAEGYSVSREKKESFPLTVTSAQKNPTAFYLCASSKQGRNTEAFFGQGTRLTVV.

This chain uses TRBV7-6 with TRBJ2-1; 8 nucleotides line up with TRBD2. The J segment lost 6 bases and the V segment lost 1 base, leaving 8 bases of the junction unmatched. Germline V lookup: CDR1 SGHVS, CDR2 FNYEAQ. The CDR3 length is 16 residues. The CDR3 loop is CASSLVGARGGNEQFF. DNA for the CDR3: TGTGCCAGCAGCTTAGTGGGGGCCCGGGGGGGCAATGAGCAGTTCTTC.

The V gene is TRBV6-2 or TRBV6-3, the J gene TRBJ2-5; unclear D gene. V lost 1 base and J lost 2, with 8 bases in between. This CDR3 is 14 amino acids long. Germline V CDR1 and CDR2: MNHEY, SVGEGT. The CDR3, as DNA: TGTGCCAGCAGTTACTGGTCGGTACAAGAGACCCAGTACTTC. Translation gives CASSYWSVQETQYF.

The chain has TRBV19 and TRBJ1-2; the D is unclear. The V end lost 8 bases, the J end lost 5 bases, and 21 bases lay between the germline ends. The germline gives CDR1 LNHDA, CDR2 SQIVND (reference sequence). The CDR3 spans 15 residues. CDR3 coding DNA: TGTGCCAGTCTCGACGTCGGTGCAGGAATATATGGCTACACCTTC. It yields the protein CASLDVGAGIYGYTF.

CDR3 nucleotides: TGCGCCAGCAGCTTTAGCGGGAGCCCCATTACGCAGTATTTT. Translation gives CASSFSGSPITQYF. The chain couples TRBV5-1 to TRBJ2-3; 9 positions agree with TRBD2. Germline trimming cut 2 bases from V and 8 bases from J; bases unmatched to any gene: 6. This CDR3 region has 14 residues. Germline V gives CDR1 SGHRS, CDR2 YFSETQ.

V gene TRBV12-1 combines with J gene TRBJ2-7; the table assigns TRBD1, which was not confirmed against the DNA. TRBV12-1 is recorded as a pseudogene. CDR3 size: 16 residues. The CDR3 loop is CASSSPPGQGQSEQYF. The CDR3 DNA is TGTGCCAGCAGCTCCCCCCCTGGTCAGGGGCAGAGCGAGCAGTACTTC.

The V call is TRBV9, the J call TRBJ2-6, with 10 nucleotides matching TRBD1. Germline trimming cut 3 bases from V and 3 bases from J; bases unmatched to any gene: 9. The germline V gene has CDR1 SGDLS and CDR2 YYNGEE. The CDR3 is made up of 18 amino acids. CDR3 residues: CASSGRRQGAFGANVLTF. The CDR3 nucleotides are TGTGCCAGCAGCGGTAGACGACAGGGGGCCTTTGGGGCCAACGTCCTGACTTTC.

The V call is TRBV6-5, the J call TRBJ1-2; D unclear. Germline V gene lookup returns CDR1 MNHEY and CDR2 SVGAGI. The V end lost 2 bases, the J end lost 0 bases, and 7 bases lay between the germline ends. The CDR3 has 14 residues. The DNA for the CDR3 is TGTGCCAGCAGTTACCGGGGAACTAACTATGGCTACACCTTC. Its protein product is CASSYRGTNYGYTF.

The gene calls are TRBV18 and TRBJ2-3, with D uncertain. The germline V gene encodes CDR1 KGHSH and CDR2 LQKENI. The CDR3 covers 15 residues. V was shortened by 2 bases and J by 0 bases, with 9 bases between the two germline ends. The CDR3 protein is CASSPTRVSTDTQYF. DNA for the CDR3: TGTGCCAGCTCACCAACCCGGGTCAGCACAGATACGCAGTATTTT.

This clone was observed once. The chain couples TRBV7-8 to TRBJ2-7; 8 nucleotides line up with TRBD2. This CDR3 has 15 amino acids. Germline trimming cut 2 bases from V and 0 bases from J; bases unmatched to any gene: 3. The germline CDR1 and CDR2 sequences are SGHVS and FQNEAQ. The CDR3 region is CASSLLSGSSYEQYF. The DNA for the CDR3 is TGTGCCAGCAGCTTATTGAGCGGGAGCTCCTACGAGCAGTACTTC.

CDR3 nucleotide sequence: TGCGCCAGCAGCTTGGTTCGCTCGGGCACTGAAGCTTTCTTT. It specifies CASSLVRSGTEAFF. The chain uses TRBV5-1 and TRBJ1-1; D gene uncertain. The V and J ends lost 0 bases and 4 bases respectively, with 10 bases between them. This CDR3 has 14 amino acids. Germline CDR1 reads SGHRS; CDR2 reads YFSETQ.